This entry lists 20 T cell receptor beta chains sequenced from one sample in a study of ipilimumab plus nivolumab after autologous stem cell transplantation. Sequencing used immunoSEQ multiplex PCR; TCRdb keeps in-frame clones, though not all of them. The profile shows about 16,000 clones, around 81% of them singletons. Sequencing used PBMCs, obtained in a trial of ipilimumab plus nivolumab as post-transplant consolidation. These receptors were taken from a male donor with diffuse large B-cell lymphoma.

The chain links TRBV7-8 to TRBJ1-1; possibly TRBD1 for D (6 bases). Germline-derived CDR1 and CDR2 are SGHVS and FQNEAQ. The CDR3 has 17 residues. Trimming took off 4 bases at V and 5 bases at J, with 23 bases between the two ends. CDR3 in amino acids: CASSYLSLGGGGTEAFF. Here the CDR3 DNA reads TGTGCCAGCAGCTACTTAAGTTTGGGGGGCGGGGGAACTGAAGCTTTCTTT. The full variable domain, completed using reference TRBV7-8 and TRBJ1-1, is GAGVSQSPRYKVAKRGQDVALRCDPISGHVSLFWYQQALGQGPEFLTYFQNEAQLDKSGLPSDRFFAERPEGSVSTLKIQRTQQEDSAVYLCASSYLSLGGGGTEAFFGQGTRLTVV.

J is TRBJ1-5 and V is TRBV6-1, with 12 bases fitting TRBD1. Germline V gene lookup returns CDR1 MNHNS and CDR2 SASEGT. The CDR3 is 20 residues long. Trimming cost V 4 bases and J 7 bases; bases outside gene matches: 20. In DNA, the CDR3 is TGTGCCAGCAGTGTTCCGACCCTTACCGGGACAGGGGGCGCGAGACAGCCCCAGCATTTT. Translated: CASSVPTLTGTGGARQPQHF.

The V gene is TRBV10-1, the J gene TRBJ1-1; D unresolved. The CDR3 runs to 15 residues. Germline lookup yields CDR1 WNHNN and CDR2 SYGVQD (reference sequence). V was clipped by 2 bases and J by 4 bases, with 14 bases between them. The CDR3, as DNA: TGCGCCAGCAGTGAGGGAGGTACGGCCGGCACTGAAGCTTTCTTT. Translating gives CASSEGGTAGTEAFF.

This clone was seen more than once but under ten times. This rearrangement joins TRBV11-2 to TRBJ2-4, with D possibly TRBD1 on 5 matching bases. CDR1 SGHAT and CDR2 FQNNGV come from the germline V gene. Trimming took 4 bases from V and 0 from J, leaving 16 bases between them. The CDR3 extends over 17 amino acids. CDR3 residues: CASSSLRGVLAKNIQYF. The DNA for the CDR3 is TGTGCCAGCAGCTCACTTAGGGGTGTACTAGCCAAAAACATTCAGTACTTC.

The chain's CDR3 is CSVEEGTREQYF. The CDR3 DNA reads as TGCAGCGTTGAAGAGGGGACAAGGGAGCAGTACTTC. The J gene is TRBJ2-7, the V gene TRBV29-1; perhaps TRBD1 as D (6 bases). Germline loops: CDR1 SQVTM, CDR2 ANQGSEA. V was shortened by 0 bases and J by 7 bases, with 10 bases between the two germline ends. The CDR3 runs to 12 residues.

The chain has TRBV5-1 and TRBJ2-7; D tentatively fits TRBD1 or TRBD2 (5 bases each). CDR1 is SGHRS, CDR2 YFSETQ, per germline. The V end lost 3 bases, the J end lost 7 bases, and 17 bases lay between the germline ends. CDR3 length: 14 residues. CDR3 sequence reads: CASSSPAGGGEQYF. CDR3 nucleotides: TGCGCCAGCAGCTCCCCGGCCGGTGGGGGAGAGCAGTACTTC.

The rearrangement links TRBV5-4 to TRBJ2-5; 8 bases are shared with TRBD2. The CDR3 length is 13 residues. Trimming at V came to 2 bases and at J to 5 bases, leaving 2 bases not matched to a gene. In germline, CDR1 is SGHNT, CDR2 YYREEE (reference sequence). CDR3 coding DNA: TGTGCCAGCAGCTTCCGGGGGGGGGAGACCCAGTACTTC. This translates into CASSFRGGETQYF.

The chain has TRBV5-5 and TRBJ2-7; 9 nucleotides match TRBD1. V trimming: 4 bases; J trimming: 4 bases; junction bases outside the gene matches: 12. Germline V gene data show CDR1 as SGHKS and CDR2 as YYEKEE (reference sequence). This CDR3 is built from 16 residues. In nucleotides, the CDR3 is TGTGCCAGCAGCCCGCCGCCGGGACAGGGCAGTTACGAGCAGTACTTC. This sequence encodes CASSPPPGQGSYEQYF. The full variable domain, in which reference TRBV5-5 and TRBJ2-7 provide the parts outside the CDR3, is DAGVTQSPTHLIKTRGQQVTLRCSPISGHKSVSWYQQVLGQGPQFIFQYYEKEERGRGNFPDRFSARQFPNYSSELNVNALLLGDSALYLCASSPPPGQGSYEQYFGPGTRLTVT.

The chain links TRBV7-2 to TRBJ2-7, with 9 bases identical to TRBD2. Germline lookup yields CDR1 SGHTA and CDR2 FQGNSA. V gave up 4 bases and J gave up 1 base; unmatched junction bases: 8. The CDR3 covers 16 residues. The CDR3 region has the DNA TGTGCCAGCAGCTCCTGGGAAGCGGGGGGATCCTACGAGCAGTACTTC. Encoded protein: CASSSWEAGGSYEQYF.

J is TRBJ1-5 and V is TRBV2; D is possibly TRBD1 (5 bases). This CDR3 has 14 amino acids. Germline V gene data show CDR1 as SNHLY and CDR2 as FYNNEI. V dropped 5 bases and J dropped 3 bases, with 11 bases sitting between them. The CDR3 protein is CASSTDSANQPQHF. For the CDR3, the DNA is TGTGCCAGCAGTACTGACAGTGCCAATCAGCCCCAGCATTTT.

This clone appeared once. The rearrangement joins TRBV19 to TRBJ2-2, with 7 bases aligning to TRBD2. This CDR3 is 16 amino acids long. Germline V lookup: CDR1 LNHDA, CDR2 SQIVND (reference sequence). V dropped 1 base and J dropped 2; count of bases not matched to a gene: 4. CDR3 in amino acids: CASSIAGGGNTGELFF. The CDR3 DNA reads TGTGCCAGTAGTATAGCTGGCGGGGGAAACACCGGGGAGCTGTTTTTT.

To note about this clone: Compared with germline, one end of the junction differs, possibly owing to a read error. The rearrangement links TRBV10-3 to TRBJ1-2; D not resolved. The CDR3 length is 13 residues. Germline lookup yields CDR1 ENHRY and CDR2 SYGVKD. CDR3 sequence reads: CASSYLGSYGYTF. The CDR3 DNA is TGTGCCAGCAGTTACCTAGGGTCCTATGGCTACACCTTC.

CDR3 loop: CASSLGVGQGQNTGELFF. The DNA for the CDR3 is TGTGCCAGCAGCTTAGGTGTGGGACAGGGCCAGAACACCGGGGAGCTGTTTTTT. The chain has TRBV7-2 and TRBJ2-2, with 9 bases matching TRBD1. This CDR3 spans 18 amino acids. After removal of 1 base from V and 1 base from J, the junction contained 7 bases not matched to a gene. The germline V gene has CDR1 SGHTA and CDR2 FQGNSA.

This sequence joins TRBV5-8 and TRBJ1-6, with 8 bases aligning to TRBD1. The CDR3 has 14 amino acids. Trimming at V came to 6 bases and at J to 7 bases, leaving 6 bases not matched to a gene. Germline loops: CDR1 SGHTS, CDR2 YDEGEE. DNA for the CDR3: TGTGCCAGCACCCTGACAGGGGTCAATTCACCCCTCCACTTT. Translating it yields CASTLTGVNSPLHF.

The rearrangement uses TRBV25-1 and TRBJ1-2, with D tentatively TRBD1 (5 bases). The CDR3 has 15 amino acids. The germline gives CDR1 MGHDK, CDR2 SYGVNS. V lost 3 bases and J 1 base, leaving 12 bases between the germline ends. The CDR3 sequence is CASSDPGRVNYGYTF. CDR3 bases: TGTGCCAGCAGTGACCCAGGGAGGGTTAACTATGGCTACACCTTC.

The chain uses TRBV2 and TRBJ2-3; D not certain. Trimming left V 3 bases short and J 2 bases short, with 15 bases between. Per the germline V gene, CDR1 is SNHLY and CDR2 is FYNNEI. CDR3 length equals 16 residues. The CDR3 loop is CASSEGSQSLTDTQYF. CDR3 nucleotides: TGTGCCAGCAGTGAGGGCAGCCAATCCCTCACAGATACGCAGTATTTT. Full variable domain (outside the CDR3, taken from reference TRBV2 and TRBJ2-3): EPEVTQTPSHQVTQMGQEVILRCVPISNHLYFYWYRQILGQKVEFLVSFYNNEISEKSEIFDDQFSVERPDGSNFTLKIRSTKLEDSAMYFCASSEGSQSLTDTQYFGPGTRLTVL.

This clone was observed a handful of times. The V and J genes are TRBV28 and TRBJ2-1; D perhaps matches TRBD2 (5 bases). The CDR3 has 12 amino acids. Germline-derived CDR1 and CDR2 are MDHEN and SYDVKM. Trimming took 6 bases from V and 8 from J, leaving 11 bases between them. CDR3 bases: TGTGCCAGCAGCATATGGGAGTATGAGCAGTTCTTC. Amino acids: CASSIWEYEQFF.

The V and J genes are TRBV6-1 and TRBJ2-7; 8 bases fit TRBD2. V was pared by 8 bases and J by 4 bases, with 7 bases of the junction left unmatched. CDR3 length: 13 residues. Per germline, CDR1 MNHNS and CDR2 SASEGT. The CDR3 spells CASHQRGIYEQYF. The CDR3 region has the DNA TGTGCCAGCCACCAGCGGGGGATATACGAGCAGTACTTC.

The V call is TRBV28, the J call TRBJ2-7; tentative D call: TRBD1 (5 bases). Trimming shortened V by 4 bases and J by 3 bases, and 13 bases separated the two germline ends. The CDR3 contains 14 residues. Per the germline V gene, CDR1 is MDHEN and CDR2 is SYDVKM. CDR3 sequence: CASSSGASSYEQYF. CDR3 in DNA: TGTGCCAGCAGTTCTGGGGCCTCCAGCTACGAGCAGTACTTC.

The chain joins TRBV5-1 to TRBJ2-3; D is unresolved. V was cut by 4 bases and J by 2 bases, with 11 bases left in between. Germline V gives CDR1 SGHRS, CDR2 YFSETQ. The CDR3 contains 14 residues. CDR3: CASSADLTTDTQYF. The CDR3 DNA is TGCGCCAGCAGCGCGGACCTTACCACAGATACGCAGTATTTT. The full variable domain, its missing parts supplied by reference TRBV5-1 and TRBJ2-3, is KAGVTQTPRYLIKTRGQQVTLSCSPISGHRSVSWYQQTPGQGLQFLFEYFSETQRNKGNFPGRFSGRQFSNSRSEMNVSTLELGDSALYLCASSADLTTDTQYFGPGTRLTVL.